This paragraph reports one TCR beta chain. This clonotype came up once. Its antigen target is currently unknown. No clone much larger than this one lies a single base away; base qualities are absent. The germline V gene specifies MNHEY as CDR1 and SVGEGT as CDR2. V is shortened by 6 bases, J by 0 bases, and the region joining them spans 15 bases. The CDR3 has 16 amino acids, counting the end cysteine and phenylalanine. Only the CDR3 portion is preserved as DNA: 48 bases, with reading frame beginning at the first base. Preparation of the library involved 5' RACE. The instrument given in TCRdb is Illumina HiSeq 2500. The second PCR ran for about 6 to 12 cycles and used a J-beta primer mix along with a sample-barcoded 5' primer. A unique molecular identifier was introduced onto each TCR beta cDNA molecule by a template-switch 5' adaptor carrying 12 random nucleotides. Each sample yielded at least 2.5 million CDR3-containing paired-end reads. The Mint cDNA synthesis kit, primed by a TRBC-specific oligonucleotide, was used to synthesize first-strand cDNA from all RNA. Following uracil-DNA glycosylase treatment, all cDNA underwent a first 18-cycle PCR with the universal primers M1SS and BC2_uni_R. Regarding the original processing steps: Each sample was normalized by randomly selecting 1 million high-quality reads, each carrying a distinct molecular identifier. Reads sharing molecular identifiers were discarded rather than binned into consensus sequences. CDR3 identification, clonotype clustering and error correction used MiTCR with a Q25 quality threshold and the strictest error-elimination algorithm. Lower-bound total TCR beta diversity was estimated with a nonparametric unseen species model using Euler transformation. TCRdb reprocessed the public reads (quality trimming at Q25 with fastp, clone calling with MiXCR) and kept in-frame beta chains. For every CDR3 protein sequence, its rows merge into one entry that carries the most common genes and DNA. The V and J calls and clone size are TCRdb's, not the authors'. This sample has about 800,000 distinct CDR3 sequences in its table, and around a quarter of those were observed once. Of the sample, approximately 3.7% is held by the ten largest clones.

These data originate in a study of blood T cells in healthy people across ages (dated by TCRdb to 2014 to 2015). Study-wide context: Template switching captured roughly one uniquely barcoded TCR beta cDNA molecule per two T cells in model experiments. To track age-related changes in TCR beta repertoire diversity, the study relied on deep sequencing normalized with unique cDNA molecular identifiers. The donors were divided into four age groups: young (average about 15 years), middle-aged (approximately 41), aged (around 59) and long-lived (82). Using the same blood draw, the study looked at two additional independent replicas of 1 million unique cDNA reads for two donors, one aged 18 to 30 and the other aged 80 or older. The paper's findings and limits, for the study overall: Compared with the aged group, more naive CD4+ T cells, fewer expanded clones and increased TCR diversity were shown by the long-lived group, suggesting age selection. Because the CMV infection status of the donors was unknown, age-related changes in expanded clonotypes may potentially have been confounded. Estimates of total diversity from one million sequenced T cells were regarded as lower bounds and underestimates. Because profiling used bulk unsorted PBMCs, naive and antigen-experienced compartments could not be compared conclusively. Observed TCR beta diversity per million T cells fell roughly linearly with age, and a significant reduction was already apparent by age around 40. Observed TCR beta diversity correlated strongly with the percentage of naive T cells measured by flow cytometry.

The donors were 40 or so Caucasian individuals from Russia, aged roughly 6 to 100 years, who were systemically healthy. Ten milliliters of peripheral blood were collected from each donor into EDTA-treated Vacutainer tubes. Ficoll-Paque density-gradient centrifugation was used to isolate PBMCs, with at least 6.5 million per sample. Trizol reagent was used to extract total RNA from PBMCs, with at least 5.5 micrograms per sample. Naive CD45RAhigh/CD27high T cell percentages were measured by flow cytometry on a PBMC aliquot from every donor. The sample was also linked to a second study, of T cells of mothers and their children. Taken from the second paper: Nine systemically healthy Caucasian individuals, comprising three mothers and their six children, were included as donors. cDNA synthesis used all of the extracted RNA, with roughly 1.5 ug of RNA in each 15 ul reaction. Sample barcodes and 2-4 random nucleotides were added via the M1S primer in the second PCR. Over 9.5 million TCR beta CDR3 reads were obtained for each mother, and 2.5 million to 3 million reads were obtained for each child. TCR recombination output is similarly shaped by thymic selection in related and unrelated pairs, with a minor effect exerted by inherited differences. Normalized repertoire overlap in related mother-child pairs was always slightly higher than in unrelated mother-child pairs, but the difference was never significant. No persistent microchimeric T cell clones were found, with a detection sensitivity of approximately 95 clones per million clonotypes. To look for features that set related mother-child pairs apart from unrelated individuals, the researchers ran deep NGS to compare the TCR beta repertoires of mothers and children. Mothers averaged about 40 +/- 4 years of age and children averaged around 10 +/- 4 years. After adapter ligation with NEBNext reagents, the libraries were sequenced on Illumina HiSeq 2000 with 100+100 nt paired-end reads. To avoid cross-contamination, the mother libraries and the child libraries were prepared a month apart and sequenced in separate runs. Each donor had between roughly 450,000 and 2,100,000 distinct TCR beta clonotypes identified. Naive TCR beta clonotypes were estimated from low-frequency clonotypes matched to each donor's FACS-determined naive share, without sorting.

The sequence derives from a boy younger than 18 in good health. Source material: blood. In this chain, TRBV6-2 or TRBV6-3 is recombined with TRBJ2-1; a weak D assignment points to TRBD1 (6 bases agree). The CDR3 protein sequence reads: CASRTTGHSSYNEQFF. The DNA sequence reads TGTGCCAGCAGGACTACGGGACATTCCTCCTACAATGAGCAGTTCTTC.